This T cell receptor (beta chain) is drawn from a study of control samples from healthy donors and cancer patients. The repertoire was sequenced with immunoSEQ multiplex PCR; TCRdb's copy has only in-frame clones and lacks some. The sample yields about 150,000 clones, approximately 94% seen once. The V and J ends lost 5 bases and 6 bases respectively, with 9 bases between them. The CDR3 runs 12 residues. Germline CDR1 reads MNHEY; CDR2 reads SVGEGT. The specimen was blood. The clonotype comes from a man younger than 30 in good health. V is TRBV6-2 or TRBV6-3 and J is TRBJ2-3; D unclear. The CDR3 DNA follows: TGTGCCAGCAGTCACAGCGTGGATACGCAGTATTTT. Protein: CASSHSVDTQYF.